This T cell receptor (beta chain) was identified in a study of response to subunit inactivated influenza vaccine. The CDR3 spans 13 residues. V shed 6 bases and J shed 1 base, with 12 bases lying between them. Germline V gene lookup returns CDR1 SQVTM and CDR2 ANQGSEA. TCRdb processed the RT-PCR reads anew with MiXCR; each CDR3 protein has one entry. This table holds some 640,000 distinct CDR3 sequences, 14% found once. The V call is TRBV29-1, the J call TRBJ2-5, with D unclear. Sequencing was performed on PBMCs from blood, taken less than 15 days before vaccination. The TCR originated in a man aged 45-65 years who received an inactivated influenza vaccine. This CDR3 is CSVEHRLQETQYF. The CDR3 nucleotides are TGCAGCGTCGAACACCGACTCCAAGAGACCCAGTACTTC.